The T cell receptor beta chain described here comes from a study of blood T cells in healthy people across ages. Study observations and caveats: Relative to aged donors, long-lived donors carried more naive CD4+ cells and displayed higher diversity. When one million T cells were used, diversity estimates were thought to be underestimates.

V lost 6 bases, J lost 2 bases, and 4 bases stayed unmatched. Looked up from germline, CDR1 is SGHTA and CDR2 is FQGNSA. The CDR3 sequence is 14 residues long. Combining a sample-barcoded 5' primer with a J-beta primer mix, a second PCR ran for about 6 to 12 cycles. TCRdb passed the 5' RACE reads through MiXCR, listing each CDR3 protein once. The repertoire has about 640,000 distinct CDR3 sequences, under 70% of them found once; the top ten carry approximately 37%. This clonotype was recorded a few times. The target antigen is unknown. This TCR was sampled from a man between 60 and 75 years old in good health. This chain uses TRBV7-2 with TRBJ1-2, with 9 positions matching TRBD1. Sequencing used blood. CDR3 coding DNA: TGTGCCAGCAGACAGGGGGCAAGAAACTATGGCTACACCTTC. Amino acid sequence: CASRQGARNYGYTF.